The present T cell receptor beta chain was sequenced within a study of blood T cell repertoires in COVID-19. Study summary: The United States, Italy and Spain were the sources of the acute and convalescent COVID-19 samples. T cells, B-cell-depleted T cells, or PBMCs provided the cDNA or gDNA that served as material.

From germline, CDR1 is MNHEY and CDR2 SVGAGI. This CDR3 region has 15 residues. V was clipped by 5 bases and J by 0 bases, with 11 bases between them. Under the authors' procedure: Amplifying reference gene primers gave estimates of nucleated cell counts. Some clones are missing from TCRdb's copy, which holds only in-frame ones; the method was immunoSEQ multiplex PCR. V and J calls and clone size are those listed in that table; D and trimming were worked out from the DNA. The sample has about 360,000 clones, more than 85% seen once; the top ten hold around 2.9%. The sequence was collected from a human donor in a cohort sampled during active COVID-19. V and J are TRBV6-5 and TRBJ1-3; D possibly corresponds to TRBD1 (5 bases). The sequencing sample was made of peripheral blood. CDR3 bases: TGTGCCAGCAGTCGAAACGGGGGCTCTGGAAACACCATATATTTT. The encoded protein is CASSRNGGSGNTIYF.